The entry below gives a single T cell receptor delta chain sequence along with its context. This clone is judged medium-sized (0.01 to 0.1%). Its target antigen remains unknown. Base qualities are missing; no much larger clone stands one base away. This specimen belongs to a study of gamma-delta chains in newborns, infants, children (dated by TCRdb to the late 2010s). Regarding the research as a whole: According to the title of the study, polyclonal expansion of innate gammadelta T cells immediately after birth is driven by microbial exposure. Right after human newborns were born, the researchers looked at the way microbial exposure shaped their populations of innate gammadelta T cells.

From the cysteine up to the phenylalanine, the CDR3 has a length of 17 residues. Only the CDR3 DNA is retained, 51 bases long and in frame from the first base. The trim is 1 base for V and 0 bases for J, with a gap of 17 bases between the germline ends. CDR1 and CDR2 were assigned from the germline V gene as GEAIGNYY and EKD. This sample was sequenced with an Illumina MiSeq. Clonotypes were called again by TCRdb from the public reads via CATT, and duplicate nucleotide sequences were then merged into one entry. The sample table shows several thousand delta-chain clones, and 51% are seen once. The top ten clones comprise more than 13% of the sample.

Specimen: blood. This receptor chain uses TRDV2 and TRDJ1, and the D gene may be TRDD3, 6 bases matching. This TCR was recovered from a child who received the measles vaccine. The CDR3 loop reads CACDTLGEGMYTDKLIF. DNA sequence: TGTGCCTGTGACACACTCGGCGAGGGGATGTACACCGATAAACTCATCTTT.